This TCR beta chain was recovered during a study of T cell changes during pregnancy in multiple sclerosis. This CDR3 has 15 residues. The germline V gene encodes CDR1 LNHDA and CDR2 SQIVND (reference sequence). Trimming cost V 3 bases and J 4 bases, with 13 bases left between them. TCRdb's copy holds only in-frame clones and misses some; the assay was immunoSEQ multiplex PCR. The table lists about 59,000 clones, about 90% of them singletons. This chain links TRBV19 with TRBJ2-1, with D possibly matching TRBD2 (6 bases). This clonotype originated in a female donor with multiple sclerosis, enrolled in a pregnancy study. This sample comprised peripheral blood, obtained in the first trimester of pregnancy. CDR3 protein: CASSIGSLGYNEQFF. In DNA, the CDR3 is TGTGCCAGTAGTATCGGGAGCTTGGGTTACAATGAGCAGTTCTTC.